The entry below gives a single T cell receptor (beta chain) sequence along with its context. This specimen comes from a study of blood T cell repertoires in COVID-19. Assay: immunoSEQ multiplex PCR; the TCRdb copy retains only in-frame clones and omits some. The sample lists fewer than 70,000 clones, around 85% occurring once. Germline V gene sequence: CDR1 LGHDT, CDR2 YNNKEL (reference sequence). V was cut by 2 bases and J by 2 bases, with 4 bases left in between. The length of the CDR3 is 12 residues. The TCR sequence derives from a man aged 35 to 55 with COVID-19, enrolled during active disease. Sequenced input: peripheral blood. The gene calls are TRBV3-1 (or the pseudogene TRBV3-2) and TRBJ2-7; D is uncertain. The CDR3 loop reads CASSQRAYEQYF. CDR3 bases: TGTGCCAGCAGCCAAAGAGCCTACGAGCAGTACTTC.